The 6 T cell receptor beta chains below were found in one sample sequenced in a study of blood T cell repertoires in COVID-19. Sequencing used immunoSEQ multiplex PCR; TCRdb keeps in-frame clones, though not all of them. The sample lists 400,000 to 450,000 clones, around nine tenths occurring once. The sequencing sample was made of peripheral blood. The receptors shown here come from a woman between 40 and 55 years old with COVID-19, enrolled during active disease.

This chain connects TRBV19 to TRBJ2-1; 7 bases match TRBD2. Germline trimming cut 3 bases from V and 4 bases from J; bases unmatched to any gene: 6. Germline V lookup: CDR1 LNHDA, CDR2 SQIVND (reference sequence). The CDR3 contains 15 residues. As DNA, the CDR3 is TGTGCCAGTAGTATCGCGGCTAGCGGATACAATGAGCAGTTCTTC. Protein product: CASSIAASGYNEQFF.

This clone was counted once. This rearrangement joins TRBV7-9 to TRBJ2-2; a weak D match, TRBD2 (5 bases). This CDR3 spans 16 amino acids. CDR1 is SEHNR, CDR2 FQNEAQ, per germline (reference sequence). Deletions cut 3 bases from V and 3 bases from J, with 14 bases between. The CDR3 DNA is TGTGCCAGCAGCTTTTCCGGGATCGGCCACACCGGGGAGCTGTTTTTT. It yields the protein CASSFSGIGHTGELFF.

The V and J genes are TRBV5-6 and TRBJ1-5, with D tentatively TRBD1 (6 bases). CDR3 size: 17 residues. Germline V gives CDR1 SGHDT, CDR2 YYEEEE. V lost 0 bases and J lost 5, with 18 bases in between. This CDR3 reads CASSLAFGRGSDQPQHF. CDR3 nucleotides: TGTGCCAGCAGCTTGGCCTTCGGCAGGGGTTCCGATCAGCCCCAGCATTTT.

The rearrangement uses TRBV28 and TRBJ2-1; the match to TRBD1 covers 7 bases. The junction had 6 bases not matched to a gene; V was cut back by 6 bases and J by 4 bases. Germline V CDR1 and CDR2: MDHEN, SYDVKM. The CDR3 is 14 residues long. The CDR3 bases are TGTGCCAGCAGCCACGTGACAGGGTACAATGAGCAGTTCTTC. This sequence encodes CASSHVTGYNEQFF. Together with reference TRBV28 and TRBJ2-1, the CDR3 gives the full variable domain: DVKVTQSSRYLVKRTGEKVFLECVQDMDHENMFWYRQDPGLGLRLIYFSYDVKMKEKGDIPEGYSVSREKKERFSLILESASTNQTSMYLCASSHVTGYNEQFFGPGTRLTVL.

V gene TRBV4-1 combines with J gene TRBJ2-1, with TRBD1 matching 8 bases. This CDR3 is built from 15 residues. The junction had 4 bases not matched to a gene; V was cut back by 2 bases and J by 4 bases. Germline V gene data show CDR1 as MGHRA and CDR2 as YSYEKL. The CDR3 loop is CASSQPGGGYNEQFF. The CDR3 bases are TGCGCCAGCAGCCAACCAGGGGGCGGGTACAATGAGCAGTTCTTC.

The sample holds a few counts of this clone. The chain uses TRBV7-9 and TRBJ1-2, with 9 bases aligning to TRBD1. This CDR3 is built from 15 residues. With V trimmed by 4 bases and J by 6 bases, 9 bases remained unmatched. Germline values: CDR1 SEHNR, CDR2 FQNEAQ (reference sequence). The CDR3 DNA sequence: TGTGCCAGCAGCTCGTCCGGGACAGGGAGGAATGGCTACACCTTC. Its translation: CASSSSGTGRNGYTF.